The T cell receptor beta chain described here comes from a study of T cell changes during pregnancy in multiple sclerosis. Worth noting for this clone: At one end, the junction sequence differs from germline, possibly due to a read error.

Method: immunoSEQ multiplex PCR; TCRdb's copy keeps in-frame clones and lacks some. The table shows some 60,000 clones, with roughly nine tenths occurring only once. Germline V CDR1 and CDR2: SGHVS, FNYEAQ. This CDR3 spans 16 amino acids. The TCR sequence derives from a female donor with multiple sclerosis, enrolled in a pregnancy study. The chain uses TRBV7-6 and TRBJ1-4; 8 bases are a match to TRBD1. Sequences were derived from CD4+ T cells from peripheral blood mononuclear cells, sampled in the first trimester of pregnancy. CDR3 loop: CASSIAVRGRSEKLFF. The CDR3 bases are TGTGCCAGCAGCATAGCGGTCAGGGGGCGTAGTGAAAAACTGTTTTTT.